This record concerns one T cell receptor (beta chain) sequence. The antigen is undetermined. V gave up 3 bases and J gave up 6 bases, with 12 bases separating them. The germline gives CDR1 SNHLY, CDR2 FYNNEI. The CDR3 spans 14 residues. Generated by immunoSEQ multiplex PCR, the TCRdb table keeps only in-frame clones and is missing some. The table lists 100,000 or so clones, approximately 92% of them singletons. The data originate from a study of OX40 agonist ivuxolimab in advanced cancers. Broader study findings: Both blood CD4+ and CD8+ T cells showed clonal growth by week 6 at 0.1 to 3.0 mg/kg.

Specimen: CD4+ or CD8+ T cells sorted from blood, collected in a trial of the OX40 agonist ivuxolimab. The clonotype originates from an adult with an advanced solid tumor such as melanoma, head and neck, liver or kidney cancer. V is TRBV2 and J is TRBJ2-4; the D gene is possibly TRBD1 (6 bases). CDR3 region: CASSEVQGTNIQYF. The CDR3 DNA follows: TGTGCCAGCAGTGAGGTACAGGGTACAAACATTCAGTACTTC.